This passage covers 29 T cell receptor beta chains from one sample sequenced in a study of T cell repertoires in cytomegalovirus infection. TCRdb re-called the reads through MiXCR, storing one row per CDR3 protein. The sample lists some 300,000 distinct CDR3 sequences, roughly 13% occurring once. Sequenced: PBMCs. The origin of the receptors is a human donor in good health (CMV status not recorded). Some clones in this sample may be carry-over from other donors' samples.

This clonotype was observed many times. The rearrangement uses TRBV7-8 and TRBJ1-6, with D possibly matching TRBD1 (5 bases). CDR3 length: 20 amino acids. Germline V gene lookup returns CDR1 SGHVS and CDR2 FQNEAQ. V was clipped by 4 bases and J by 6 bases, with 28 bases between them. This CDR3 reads CASSSSNRPTMGPGNSPLHF. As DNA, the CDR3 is TGTGCCAGCAGCTCTTCAAACCGACCGACAATGGGGCCCGGTAATTCACCCCTCCACTTT. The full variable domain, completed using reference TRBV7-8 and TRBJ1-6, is GAGVSQSPRYKVAKRGQDVALRCDPISGHVSLFWYQQALGQGPEFLTYFQNEAQLDKSGLPSDRFFAERPEGSVSTLKIQRTQQEDSAVYLCASSSSNRPTMGPGNSPLHFGNGTRLTVT.

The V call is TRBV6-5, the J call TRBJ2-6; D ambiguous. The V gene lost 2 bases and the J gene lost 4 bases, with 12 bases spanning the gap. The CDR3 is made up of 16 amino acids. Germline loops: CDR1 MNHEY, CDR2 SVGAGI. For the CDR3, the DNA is TGTGCCAGCAGTTACATAAGGTTTAGCGGGGCCAACGTCCTGACTTTC. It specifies CASSYIRFSGANVLTF.

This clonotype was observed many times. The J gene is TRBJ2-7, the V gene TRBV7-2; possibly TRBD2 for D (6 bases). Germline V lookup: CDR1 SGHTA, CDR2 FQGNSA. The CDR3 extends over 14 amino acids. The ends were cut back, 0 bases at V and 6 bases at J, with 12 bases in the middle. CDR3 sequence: CASSLARQGLEQYF. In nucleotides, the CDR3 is TGTGCCAGCAGCTTAGCGAGGCAGGGACTCGAGCAGTACTTC.

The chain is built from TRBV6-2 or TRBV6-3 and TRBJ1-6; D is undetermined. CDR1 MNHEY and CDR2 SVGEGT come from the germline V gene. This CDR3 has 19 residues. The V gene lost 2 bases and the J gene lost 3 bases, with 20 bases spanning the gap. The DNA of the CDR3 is TGTGCCAGCAGTTACCCCGCCAGTAAAGGGTCGGTCTATAATTCACCCCTCCACTTT. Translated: CASSYPASKGSVYNSPLHF.

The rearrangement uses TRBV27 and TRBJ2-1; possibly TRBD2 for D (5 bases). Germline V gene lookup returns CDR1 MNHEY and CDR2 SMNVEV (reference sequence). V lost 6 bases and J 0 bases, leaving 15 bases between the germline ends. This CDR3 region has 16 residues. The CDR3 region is CASRRTPLSSYNEQFF. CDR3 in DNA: TGTGCCAGCAGAAGGACTCCTCTGAGCTCCTACAATGAGCAGTTCTTC.

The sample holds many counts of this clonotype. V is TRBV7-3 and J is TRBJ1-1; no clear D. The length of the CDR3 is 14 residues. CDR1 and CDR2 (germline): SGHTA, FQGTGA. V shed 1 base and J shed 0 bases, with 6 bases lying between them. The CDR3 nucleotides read TGTGCCAGCAGCTTAATGCCGGTGAACACTGAAGCTTTCTTT. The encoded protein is CASSLMPVNTEAFF.

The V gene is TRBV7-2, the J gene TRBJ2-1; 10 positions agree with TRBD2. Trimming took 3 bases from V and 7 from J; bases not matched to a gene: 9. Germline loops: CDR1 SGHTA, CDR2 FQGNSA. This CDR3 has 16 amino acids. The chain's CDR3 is CASSFRLAGIPNEQFF. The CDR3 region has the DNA TGTGCCAGCAGCTTCCGACTAGCGGGCATCCCGAATGAGCAGTTCTTC.

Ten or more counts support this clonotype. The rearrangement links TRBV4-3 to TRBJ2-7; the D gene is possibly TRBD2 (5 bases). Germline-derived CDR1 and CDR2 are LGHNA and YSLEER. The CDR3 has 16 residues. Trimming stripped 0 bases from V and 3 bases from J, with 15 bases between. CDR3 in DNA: TGCGCCAGCAGCCAAGAGCTGGTCGGGAAGGACTACGAGCAGTACTTC. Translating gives CASSQELVGKDYEQYF.

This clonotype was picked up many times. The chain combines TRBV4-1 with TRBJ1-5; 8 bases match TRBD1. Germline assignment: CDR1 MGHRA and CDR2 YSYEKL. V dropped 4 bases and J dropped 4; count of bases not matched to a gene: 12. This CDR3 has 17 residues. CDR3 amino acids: CASSLGGTGTMNQPQHF. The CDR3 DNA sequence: TGCGCCAGCAGCCTCGGAGGGACAGGCACTATGAATCAGCCCCAGCATTTT.

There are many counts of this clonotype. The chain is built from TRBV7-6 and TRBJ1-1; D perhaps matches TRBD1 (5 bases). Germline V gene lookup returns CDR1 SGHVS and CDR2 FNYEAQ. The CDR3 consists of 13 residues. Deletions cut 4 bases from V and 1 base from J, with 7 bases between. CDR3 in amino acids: CASSWGGNTEAFF. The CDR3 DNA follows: TGTGCCAGCAGCTGGGGGGGGAACACTGAAGCTTTCTTT.

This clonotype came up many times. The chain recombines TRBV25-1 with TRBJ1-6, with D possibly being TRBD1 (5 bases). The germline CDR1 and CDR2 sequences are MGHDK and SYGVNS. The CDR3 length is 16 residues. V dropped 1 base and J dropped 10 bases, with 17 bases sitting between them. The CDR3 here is CASSESVQGPFSPLHF. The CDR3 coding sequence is TGTGCCAGCAGTGAATCGGTCCAGGGTCCCTTCTCACCCCTCCACTTT.

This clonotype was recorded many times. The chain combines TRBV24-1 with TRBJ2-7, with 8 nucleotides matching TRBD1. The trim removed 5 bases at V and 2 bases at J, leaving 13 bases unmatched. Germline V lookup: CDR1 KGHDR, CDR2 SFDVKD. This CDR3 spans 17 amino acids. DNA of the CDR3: TGTGCCACCAGTGTCCTGTCGGGACAGGTATCGGCCTACGAGCAGTACTTC. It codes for CATSVLSGQVSAYEQYF.

CDR3 sequence: CASSYFSGLNTEAFF. CDR3 bases: TGTGCCAGCAGTTATTTTTCCGGGTTGAACACTGAAGCTTTCTTT. V is TRBV12-3 or TRBV12-4 and J is TRBJ1-1; D gene ambiguous. Deletions cut 4 bases from V and 0 bases from J, with 12 bases between. The length of the CDR3 is 15 residues.

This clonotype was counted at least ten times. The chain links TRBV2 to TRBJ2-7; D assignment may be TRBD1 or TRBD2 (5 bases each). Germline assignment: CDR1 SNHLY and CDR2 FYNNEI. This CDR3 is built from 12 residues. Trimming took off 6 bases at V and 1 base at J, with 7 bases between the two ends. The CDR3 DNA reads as TGTGCCAGCAGGAGGGGATCCTACGAGCAGTACTTC. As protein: CASRRGSYEQYF.

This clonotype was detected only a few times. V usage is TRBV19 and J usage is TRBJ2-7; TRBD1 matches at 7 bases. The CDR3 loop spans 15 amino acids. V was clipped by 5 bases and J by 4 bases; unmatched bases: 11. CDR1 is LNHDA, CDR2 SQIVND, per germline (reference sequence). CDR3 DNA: TGTGCCAGTAGTCCGCGGACAGGAACGTCTTACGAGCAGTACTTC. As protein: CASSPRTGTSYEQYF.

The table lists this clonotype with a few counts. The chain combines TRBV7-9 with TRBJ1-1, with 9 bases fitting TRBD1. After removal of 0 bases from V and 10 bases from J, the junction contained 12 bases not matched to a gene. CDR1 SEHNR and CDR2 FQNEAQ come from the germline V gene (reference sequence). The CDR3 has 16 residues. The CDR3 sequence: CASSLAGGDRERRAFF. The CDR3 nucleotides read TGTGCCAGCAGCTTAGCGGGCGGGGACAGGGAGAGGCGAGCTTTCTTT.

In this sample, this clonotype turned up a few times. In DNA form, the CDR3 reads TGTGCCACCAGCAGAGGCTGGACTAGCGGGAGAACGGACACCGGGGAGCTGTTTTTT. Protein: CATSRGWTSGRTDTGELFF. This chain links TRBV15 with TRBJ2-2; TRBD2 matches at 13 bases. The V segment lost 1 base and the J segment 3 bases; nucleotides outside the gene matches: 8. The CDR3 is made up of 19 amino acids. From germline, CDR1 is LNHNV and CDR2 YYDKDF (reference sequence). Complete variable domain (other parts from reference TRBV15 and TRBJ2-2): DAMVIQNPRYQVTQFGKPVTLSCSQTLNHNVMYWYQQKSSQAPKLLFHYYDKDFNNEADTPDNFQSRRPNTSFCFLDIRSPGLGDTAMYLCATSRGWTSGRTDTGELFFGEGSRLTVL.

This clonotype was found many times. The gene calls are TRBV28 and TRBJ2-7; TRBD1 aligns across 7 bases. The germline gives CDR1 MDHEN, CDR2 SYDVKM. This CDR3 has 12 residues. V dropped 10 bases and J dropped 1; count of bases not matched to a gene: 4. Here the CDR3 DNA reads TGTGCCACCATGACAGGGTCCTACGAGCAGTACTTC. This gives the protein CATMTGSYEQYF.

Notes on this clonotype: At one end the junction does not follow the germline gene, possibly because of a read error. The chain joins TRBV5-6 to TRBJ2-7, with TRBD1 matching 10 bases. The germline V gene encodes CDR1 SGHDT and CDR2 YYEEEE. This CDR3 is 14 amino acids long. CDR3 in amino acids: CASSTGTGDSEDNF. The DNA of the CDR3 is TGTGCCAGCAGTACCGGGACAGGGGATTCCGAAGACAACTTC.

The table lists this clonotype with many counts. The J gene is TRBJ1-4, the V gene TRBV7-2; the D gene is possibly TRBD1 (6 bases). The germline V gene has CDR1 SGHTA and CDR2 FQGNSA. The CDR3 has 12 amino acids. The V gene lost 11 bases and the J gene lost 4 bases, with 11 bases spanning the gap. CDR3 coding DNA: TGTGCCCGAGGGGGATTTAATGAAAAACTGTTTTTT. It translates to CARGGFNEKLFF.

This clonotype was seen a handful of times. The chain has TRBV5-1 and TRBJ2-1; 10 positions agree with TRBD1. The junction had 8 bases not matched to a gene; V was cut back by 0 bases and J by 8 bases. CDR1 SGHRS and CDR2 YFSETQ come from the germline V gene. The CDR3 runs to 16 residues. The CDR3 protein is CASSLGGQGRRDEQFF. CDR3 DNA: TGCGCCAGCAGCTTGGGGGGACAGGGGCGCAGGGATGAGCAGTTCTTC.

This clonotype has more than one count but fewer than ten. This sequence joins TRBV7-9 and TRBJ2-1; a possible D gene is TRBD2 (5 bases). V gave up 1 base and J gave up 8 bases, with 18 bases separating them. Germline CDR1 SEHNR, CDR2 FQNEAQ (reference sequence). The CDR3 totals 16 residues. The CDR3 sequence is CASSLVRVLDGDEQFF. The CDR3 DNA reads TGTGCCAGCAGCTTAGTGCGGGTACTCGACGGTGATGAGCAGTTCTTC.

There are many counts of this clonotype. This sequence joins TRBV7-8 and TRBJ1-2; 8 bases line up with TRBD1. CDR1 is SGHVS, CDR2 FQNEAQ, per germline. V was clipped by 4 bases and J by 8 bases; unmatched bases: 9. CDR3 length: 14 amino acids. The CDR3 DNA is TGTGCCAGCAGCTCCTCGACAGGGGTGAACGGCTACACCTTC. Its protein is CASSSSTGVNGYTF.

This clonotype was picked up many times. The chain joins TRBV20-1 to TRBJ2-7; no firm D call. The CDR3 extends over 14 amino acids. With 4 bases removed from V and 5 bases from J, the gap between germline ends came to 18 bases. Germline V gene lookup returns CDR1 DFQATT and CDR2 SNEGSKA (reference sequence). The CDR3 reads CSAMEYLVAHEQYF. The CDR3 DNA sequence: TGCAGTGCTATGGAGTACCTGGTCGCCCACGAGCAGTACTTC.

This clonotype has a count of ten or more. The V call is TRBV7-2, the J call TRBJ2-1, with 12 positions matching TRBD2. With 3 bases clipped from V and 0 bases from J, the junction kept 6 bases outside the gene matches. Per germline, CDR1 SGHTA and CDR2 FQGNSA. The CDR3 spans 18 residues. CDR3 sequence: CASSFPSGRESSYNEQFF. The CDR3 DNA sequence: TGTGCCAGCAGCTTTCCTAGCGGGAGGGAGAGCTCCTACAATGAGCAGTTCTTC. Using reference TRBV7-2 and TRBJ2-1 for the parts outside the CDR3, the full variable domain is GAGVSQSPSNKVTEKGKDVELRCDPISGHTALYWYRQSLGQGLEFLIYFQGNSAPDKSGLPSDRFSAERTGGSVSTLTIQRTQQEDSAVYLCASSFPSGRESSYNEQFFGPGTRLTVL.

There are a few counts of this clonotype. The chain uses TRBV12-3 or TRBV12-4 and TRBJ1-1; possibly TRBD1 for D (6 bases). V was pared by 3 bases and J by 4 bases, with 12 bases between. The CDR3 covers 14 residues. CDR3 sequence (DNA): TGTGCCAGCAGTTTCGGCGGGGGGCTCACTGAAGCTTTCTTT. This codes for CASSFGGGLTEAFF.

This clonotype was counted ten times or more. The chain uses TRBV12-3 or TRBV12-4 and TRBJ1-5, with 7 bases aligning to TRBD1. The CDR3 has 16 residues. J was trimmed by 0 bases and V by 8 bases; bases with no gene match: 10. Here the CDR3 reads CASSLRGTDSNQPQHF. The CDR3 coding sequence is TGTGCCAGCTCTCTCCGGGGGACAGATAGCAATCAGCCCCAGCATTTT.

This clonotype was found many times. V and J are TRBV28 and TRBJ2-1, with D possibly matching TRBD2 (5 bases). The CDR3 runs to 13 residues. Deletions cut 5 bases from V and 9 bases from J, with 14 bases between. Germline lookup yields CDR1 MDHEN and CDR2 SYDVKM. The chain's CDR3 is CASSPILAREQFF. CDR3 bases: TGTGCCAGCAGTCCCATCCTAGCACGTGAGCAGTTCTTC.

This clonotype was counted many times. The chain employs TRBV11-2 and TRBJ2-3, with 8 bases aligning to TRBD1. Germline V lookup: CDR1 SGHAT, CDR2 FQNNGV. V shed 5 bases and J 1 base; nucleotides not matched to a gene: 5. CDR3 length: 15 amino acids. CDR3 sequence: CASSNGQGGTDTQYF. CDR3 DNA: TGTGCCAGCAGCAATGGACAGGGAGGCACAGATACGCAGTATTTT.